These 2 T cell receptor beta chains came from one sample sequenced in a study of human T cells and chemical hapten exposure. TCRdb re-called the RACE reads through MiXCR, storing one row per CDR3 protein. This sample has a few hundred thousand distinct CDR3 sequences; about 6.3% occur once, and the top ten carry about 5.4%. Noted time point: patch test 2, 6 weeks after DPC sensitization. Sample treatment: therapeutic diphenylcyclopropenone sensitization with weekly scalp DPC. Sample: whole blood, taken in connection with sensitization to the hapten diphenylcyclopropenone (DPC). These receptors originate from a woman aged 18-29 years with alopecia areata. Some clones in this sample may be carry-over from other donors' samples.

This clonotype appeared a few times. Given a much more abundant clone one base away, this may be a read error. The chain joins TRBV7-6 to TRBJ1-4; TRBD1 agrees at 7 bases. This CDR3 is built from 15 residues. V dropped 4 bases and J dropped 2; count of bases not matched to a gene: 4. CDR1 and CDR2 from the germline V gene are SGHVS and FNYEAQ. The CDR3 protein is CASSSATGTNEKLFF. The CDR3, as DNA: TGTGCCAGCAGCTCGGCGACAGGGACTAATGAAAAACTGTTTTTT.

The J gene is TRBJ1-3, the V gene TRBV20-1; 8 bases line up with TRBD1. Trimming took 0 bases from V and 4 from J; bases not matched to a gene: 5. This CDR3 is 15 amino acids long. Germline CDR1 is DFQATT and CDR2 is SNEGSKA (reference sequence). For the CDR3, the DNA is TGCAGTGCTAGAGATCAGGGGGCGCCCGGAAACACCATATATTTT. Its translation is CSARDQGAPGNTIYF.